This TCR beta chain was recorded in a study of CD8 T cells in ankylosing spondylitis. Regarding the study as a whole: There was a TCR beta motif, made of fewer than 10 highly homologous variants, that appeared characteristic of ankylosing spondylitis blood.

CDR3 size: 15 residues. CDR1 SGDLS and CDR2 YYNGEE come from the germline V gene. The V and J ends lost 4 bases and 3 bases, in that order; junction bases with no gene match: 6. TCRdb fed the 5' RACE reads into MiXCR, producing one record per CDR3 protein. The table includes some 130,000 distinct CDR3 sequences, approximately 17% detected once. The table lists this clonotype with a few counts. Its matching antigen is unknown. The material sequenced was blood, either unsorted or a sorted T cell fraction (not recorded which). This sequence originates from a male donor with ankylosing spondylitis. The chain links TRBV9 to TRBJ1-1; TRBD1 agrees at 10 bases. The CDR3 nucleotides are TGTGCCAGCAGCATGGACAGGGGGATGTACACTGAAGCTTTCTTT. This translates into CASSMDRGMYTEAFF.